In its sample, the clone carrying this T cell receptor beta chain was seen a few times. This entry is derived from a study of early T cells in non-severe SARS-CoV-2 infection. The library protocol tagged individual cDNA molecules with unique molecular identifiers. TCRdb reprocessed the 5' RACE reads with MiXCR, giving one entry per CDR3 protein. The repertoire holds about 79,000 distinct CDR3 sequences, 13% seen once, with about 6.1% in the top ten. The CDR3 has 12 amino acids. Germline V gene data show CDR1 as SGHVS and CDR2 as FNYEAQ. V was pared by 4 bases and J by 6 bases, with 6 bases between. The sequence came from an adult who was a healthcare worker with PCR-confirmed SARS-CoV-2 infection or an uninfected control (not recorded which). Source material: whole blood. The chain links TRBV7-6 to TRBJ1-4; D not resolved. The CDR3 DNA reads TGTGCCAGCAGCTCCGAGGATGAAAAACTGTTTTTT. Its protein product is CASSSEDEKLFF.